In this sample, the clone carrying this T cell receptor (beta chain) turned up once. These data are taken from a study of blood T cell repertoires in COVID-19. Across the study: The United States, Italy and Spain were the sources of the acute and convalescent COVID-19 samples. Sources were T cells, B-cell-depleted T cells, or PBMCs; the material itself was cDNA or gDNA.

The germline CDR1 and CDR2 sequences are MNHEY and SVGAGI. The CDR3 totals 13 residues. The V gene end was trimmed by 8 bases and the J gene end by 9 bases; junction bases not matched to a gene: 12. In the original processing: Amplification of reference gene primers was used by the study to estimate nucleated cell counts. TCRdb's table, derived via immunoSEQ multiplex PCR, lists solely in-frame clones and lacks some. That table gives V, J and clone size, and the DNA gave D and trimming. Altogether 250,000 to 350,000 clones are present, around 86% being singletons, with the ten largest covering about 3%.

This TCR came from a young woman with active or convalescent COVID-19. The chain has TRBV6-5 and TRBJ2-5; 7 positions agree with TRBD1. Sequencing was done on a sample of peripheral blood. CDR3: CASGEQGPPAQYF. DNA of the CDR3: TGTGCCAGCGGCGAACAGGGGCCCCCCGCCCAGTACTTC.